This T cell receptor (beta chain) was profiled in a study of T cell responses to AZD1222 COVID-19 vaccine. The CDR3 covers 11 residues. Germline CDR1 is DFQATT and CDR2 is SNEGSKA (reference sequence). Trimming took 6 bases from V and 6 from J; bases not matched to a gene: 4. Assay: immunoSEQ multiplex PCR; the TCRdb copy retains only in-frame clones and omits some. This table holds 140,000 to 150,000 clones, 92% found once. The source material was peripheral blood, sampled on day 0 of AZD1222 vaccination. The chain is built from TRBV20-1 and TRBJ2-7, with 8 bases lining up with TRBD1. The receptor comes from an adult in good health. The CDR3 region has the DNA TGCAGTGCAGGACAGGGAACCGAGCAGTACTTC. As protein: CSAGQGTEQYF.